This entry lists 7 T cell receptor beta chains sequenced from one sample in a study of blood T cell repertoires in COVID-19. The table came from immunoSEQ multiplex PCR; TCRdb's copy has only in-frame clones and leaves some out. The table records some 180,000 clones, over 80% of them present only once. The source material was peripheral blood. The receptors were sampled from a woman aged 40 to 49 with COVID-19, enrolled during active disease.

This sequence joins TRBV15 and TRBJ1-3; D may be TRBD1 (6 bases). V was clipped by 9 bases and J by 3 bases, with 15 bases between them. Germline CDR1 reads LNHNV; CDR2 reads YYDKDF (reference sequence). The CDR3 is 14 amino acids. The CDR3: CATSDRKNGNTIYF. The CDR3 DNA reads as TGTGCCACGAGCGACAGGAAGAATGGAAACACCATATATTTT.

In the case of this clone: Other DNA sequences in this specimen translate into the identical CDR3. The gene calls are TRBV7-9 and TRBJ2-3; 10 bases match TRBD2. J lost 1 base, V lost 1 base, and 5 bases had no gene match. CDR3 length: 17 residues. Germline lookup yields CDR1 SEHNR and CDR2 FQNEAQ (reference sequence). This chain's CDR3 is CASSLGASGSRTDTQYF. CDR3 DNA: TGTGCCAGCAGCTTAGGTGCTAGCGGGAGCCGCACAGATACGCAGTATTTT.

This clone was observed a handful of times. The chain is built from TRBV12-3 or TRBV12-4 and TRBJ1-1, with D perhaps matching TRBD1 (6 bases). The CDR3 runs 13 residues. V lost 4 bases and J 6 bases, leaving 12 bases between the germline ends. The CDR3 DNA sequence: TGTGCCAGCAGTTCGACAGGCCGCCCTGAAGCTTTCTTT. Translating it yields CASSSTGRPEAFF.

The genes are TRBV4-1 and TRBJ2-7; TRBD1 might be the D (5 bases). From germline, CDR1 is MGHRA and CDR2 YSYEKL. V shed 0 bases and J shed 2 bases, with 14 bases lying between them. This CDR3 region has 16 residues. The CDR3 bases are TGCGCCAGCAGCCAAGATCCGCAGGGTCTTCCCTACGAGCAGTACTTC. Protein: CASSQDPQGLPYEQYF.

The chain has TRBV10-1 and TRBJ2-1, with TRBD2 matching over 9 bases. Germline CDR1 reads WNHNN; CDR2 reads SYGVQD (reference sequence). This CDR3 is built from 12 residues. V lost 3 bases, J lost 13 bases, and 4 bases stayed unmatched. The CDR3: CASSDPSGVQFF. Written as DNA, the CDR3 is TGCGCCAGCAGTGACCCTAGCGGGGTCCAGTTCTTC.

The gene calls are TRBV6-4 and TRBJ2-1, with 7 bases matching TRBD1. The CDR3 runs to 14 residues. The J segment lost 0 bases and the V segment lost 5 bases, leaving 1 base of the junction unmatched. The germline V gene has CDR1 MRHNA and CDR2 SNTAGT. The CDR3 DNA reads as TGTGCCAGCAGTCGGGACAGCTCCTACAATGAGCAGTTCTTC. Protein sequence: CASSRDSSYNEQFF.

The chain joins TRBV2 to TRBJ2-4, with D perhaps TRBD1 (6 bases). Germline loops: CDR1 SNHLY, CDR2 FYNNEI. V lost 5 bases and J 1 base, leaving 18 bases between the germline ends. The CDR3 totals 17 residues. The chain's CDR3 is CASSIGAETGAKNIQYF. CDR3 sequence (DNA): TGTGCCAGCAGTATTGGAGCCGAGACAGGTGCCAAAAACATTCAGTACTTC.